Shown below are 21 T cell receptor beta chains from a single sample sequenced in a study of vaccination and CD4 T cells after COVID-19. Indicated treatment: roughly 11-day PBMC culture with coronavirus spike peptide pools or control peptides (ViraFEST assay). CD4+ T-cell collection from the unexposed donor predated the COVID-19 pandemic (2011-2018). An Oncomine TCR Beta short-read assay was used to sequence the DNA from cultured CD4+ T cells. It was cultured CD4+ T cells from which genomic DNA was extracted. A single record per CDR3 protein comes from TCRdb applying MiXCR to the PCR reads. Of thousands of distinct CDR3 sequences listed, roughly a third are singletons. Their cognate antigens are unknown. The source material was CD4+ T cells from blood, cultured in vitro. These receptors originate from a human donor in good health.

This clonotype has only a few counts. J is TRBJ2-7 and V is TRBV5-1, with 7 nucleotides matching TRBD1. In germline, CDR1 is SGHRS, CDR2 YFSETQ. V lost 4 bases, J lost 2 bases, and 3 bases stayed unmatched. The CDR3 length is 13 residues. The CDR3 DNA reads as TGCGCCAGCAGCCAAGGACAGGCCTACGAGCAGTACTTC. Translation: CASSQGQAYEQYF. The entire variable domain, with the rest obtained from reference TRBV5-1 and TRBJ2-7, is as follows: KAGVTQTPRYLIKTRGQQVTLSCSPISGHRSVSWYQQTPGQGLQFLFEYFSETQRNKGNFPGRFSGRQFSNSRSEMNVSTLELGDSALYLCASSQGQAYEQYFGPGTRLTVT.

V gene TRBV4-3 combines with J gene TRBJ2-2, with 7 positions matching TRBD2. This CDR3 is 18 amino acids long. The V and J ends lost 1 base and 2 bases, in that order; junction bases with no gene match: 10. The germline CDR1 and CDR2 sequences are LGHNA and YSLEER. CDR3 in DNA: TGCGCCAGCAGCCAAGGGCTAGGGGCGGGAGAAAACACCGGGGAGCTGTTTTTT. It yields the protein CASSQGLGAGENTGELFF.

This clonotype was seen only a few times. V and J are TRBV20-1 and TRBJ2-5; 11 nucleotides agree with TRBD2. V shed 6 bases and J 4 bases; nucleotides not matched to a gene: 10. Germline values: CDR1 DFQATT, CDR2 SNEGSKA (reference sequence). The CDR3 sequence is 15 residues long. The CDR3 sequence is CSARGLAGGGETQYF. CDR3 nucleotides: TGCAGTGCGAGGGGGCTAGCGGGAGGTGGAGAGACCCAGTACTTC.

The rearrangement joins TRBV7-2 to TRBJ2-1; the D is unclear. The CDR3 is made up of 16 amino acids. Germline CDR1 SGHTA, CDR2 FQGNSA. Trimming pared 1 base from V and 5 bases from J, leaving 15 bases between. The CDR3 DNA reads TGTGCCAGCAGCTTAGATAGGCCCCGAAGGGACAATGAGCAGTTCTTC. It translates to CASSLDRPRRDNEQFF.

This clonotype was recorded a few times. The chain joins TRBV4-1 to TRBJ1-5; no reliable D call. Germline V gene lookup returns CDR1 MGHRA and CDR2 YSYEKL. CDR3 size: 15 residues. V lost 0 bases and J 7 bases, leaving 13 bases between the germline ends. CDR3 DNA: TGCGCCAGCAGCCAAGATGGGAGAGAGTTCCAGCCCCAGCATTTT. Encoded protein: CASSQDGREFQPQHF.

CDR3 sequence (DNA): TGCAGTGCTCGCAACCCTTTCTATGAGCAGTTCTTC. It encodes CSARNPFYEQFF. The chain employs TRBV20-1 and TRBJ2-1; D not resolved. The germline gives CDR1 DFQATT, CDR2 SNEGSKA (reference sequence). The CDR3 runs to 12 residues. The ends were cut back, 5 bases at V and 8 bases at J, with 13 bases in the middle.

This chain connects TRBV5-1 to TRBJ2-5, with D unclear. The V and J ends lost 5 bases and 2 bases respectively, with 10 bases between them. CDR3 size: 13 residues. From germline, CDR1 is SGHRS and CDR2 YFSETQ. The CDR3 region has the DNA TGCGCCAGCAGTCCGACGCCACAAGAGACCCAGTACTTC. It translates to CASSPTPQETQYF.

V is TRBV20-1 and J is TRBJ2-2; 10 bases are a match to TRBD2. The CDR3 has 15 residues. After removal of 2 bases from V and 4 bases from J, the junction contained 4 bases not matched to a gene. Germline V gives CDR1 DFQATT, CDR2 SNEGSKA (reference sequence). The CDR3 sequence is CSARLAGAGTGELFF. CDR3 nucleotides: TGCAGTGCTAGACTAGCGGGAGCCGGCACCGGGGAGCTGTTTTTT.

This chain joins TRBV4-1 and TRBJ2-3; D is possibly TRBD1 or TRBD2 (5 bases each). V was shortened by 0 bases and J by 2 bases, with 12 bases between the two germline ends. Per the germline V gene, CDR1 is MGHRA and CDR2 is YSYEKL. This CDR3 comprises 16 residues. The CDR3 sequence is CASSQDVGPITDTQYF. CDR3 sequence (DNA): TGCGCCAGCAGCCAAGACGTGGGACCCATCACAGATACGCAGTATTTT.

The chain joins TRBV21-1 to TRBJ1-5. TRBV21-1 is a listed pseudogene. The CDR3 has 15 residues. The CDR3 protein is CASSKGAGMTQPQHF. The DNA of the CDR3 is TGTGCCAGCAGCAAAGGAGCGGGGATGACTCAGCCCCAGCATTTT.

The chain employs TRBV6-2 or TRBV6-3 and TRBJ2-2; TRBD1 matches at 10 bases. The V segment lost 2 bases and the J segment 5 bases; nucleotides outside the gene matches: 8. CDR1 MNHEY and CDR2 SVGEGT come from the germline V gene. The CDR3 consists of 17 residues. The chain's CDR3 is CASSYLSGQGSTGELFF. The CDR3 DNA reads as TGTGCCAGCAGTTACCTGTCGGGACAGGGGAGTACCGGGGAGCTGTTTTTT.

This chain joins TRBV6-5 and TRBJ2-6; 7 bases match TRBD1. The germline CDR1 and CDR2 sequences are MNHEY and SVGAGI. The CDR3 extends over 18 amino acids. The J segment lost 0 bases and the V segment lost 0 bases, leaving 5 bases of the junction unmatched. In DNA, the CDR3 is TGTGCCAGCAGTTACTCGAGCAGGGGGTACTCTGGGGCCAACGTCCTGACTTTC. Residues: CASSYSSRGYSGANVLTF.

This clonotype was seen only a few times. The CDR3 DNA reads as TGTGCCATCAAACCTACACGGGACCAAGAGACCCAGTACTTC. Residues: CAIKPTRDQETQYF. J is TRBJ2-5 and V is TRBV10-3; the D is unclear. V lost 7 bases to trimming and J lost 0 bases, with 12 bases between them. The CDR3 is 14 residues long. Germline assignment: CDR1 ENHRY and CDR2 SYGVKD.

The V and J genes are TRBV7-9 and TRBJ2-7, with TRBD2 matching over 7 bases. Germline lookup yields CDR1 SEHNR and CDR2 FQNEAQ (reference sequence). This CDR3 contains 16 residues. V shed 6 bases, J shed 1 base, and the junction held 12 bases outside the gene matches. The CDR3 loop reads CASRHPWLADSYEQYF. CDR3 coding DNA: TGTGCCAGCAGGCATCCTTGGCTAGCGGATTCCTACGAGCAGTACTTC.

This clonotype was observed a few times. The rearrangement joins TRBV7-6 to TRBJ2-2, with D unresolved. The CDR3 extends over 12 amino acids. Trimming pared 5 bases from V and 4 bases from J, leaving 5 bases between. Germline CDR1 is SGHVS and CDR2 is FNYEAQ. CDR3 bases: TGTGCCAGCAGCCACGCCACCGGGGAGCTGTTTTTT. This sequence encodes CASSHATGELFF.

This chain connects TRBV4-3 to TRBJ1-5; the D gene is possibly TRBD1 (6 bases). Germline V gene sequence: CDR1 LGHNA, CDR2 YSLEER. The CDR3 contains 14 residues. Trimming took 8 bases from V and 4 from J, leaving 15 bases between them. The CDR3 sequence is CASGLGRGNQPQHF. The CDR3 DNA reads as TGCGCCAGCGGCTTGGGAAGGGGGAATCAGCCCCAGCATTTT.

This clonotype was recorded a few times. The chain combines TRBV28 with TRBJ2-3, with 8 bases matching TRBD1. V gave up 10 bases and J gave up 4 bases; unmatched junction bases: 10. CDR3 length equals 14 residues. The germline gives CDR1 MDHEN, CDR2 SYDVKM. Written as DNA, the CDR3 is TGTGCCACCCGAAGGGCAGGGGGCGCAGATACGCAGTATTTT. This codes for CATRRAGGADTQYF.

The chain is built from TRBV2 and TRBJ1-5; D is ambiguous. The germline V gene encodes CDR1 SNHLY and CDR2 FYNNEI. The CDR3 has 13 amino acids. V lost 2 bases and J 7 bases, leaving 9 bases between the germline ends. The CDR3, as DNA: TGTGCCAGCAGTGAAAGGGAACGACAGCCCCAGCATTTT. It translates to CASSERERQPQHF.

The V gene is TRBV20-1, the J gene TRBJ2-3; 11 bases are shared with TRBD2. The CDR3 spans 15 residues. CDR1 is DFQATT and CDR2 is SNEGSKA in the germline V gene (reference sequence). The J segment lost 7 bases and the V segment lost 5 bases, leaving 11 bases of the junction unmatched. The CDR3 region has the DNA TGCAGTGCTCCCCGGGTAGCGGGAGGGCCTTATACGCAGTATTTT. This codes for CSAPRVAGGPYTQYF.

V usage is TRBV29-1 and J usage is TRBJ2-7, with 10 positions matching TRBD2. The CDR3 sequence is 12 residues long. CDR1 and CDR2 (germline): SQVTM, ANQGSEA. The V and J ends lost 4 bases and 9 bases, in that order; junction bases with no gene match: 6. For the CDR3, the DNA is TGCAGCGTTGGTACTAGCGGGAATAGGCAGTACTTC. It codes for CSVGTSGNRQYF.

The chain uses TRBV12-3 or TRBV12-4 and TRBJ1-1, with TRBD1 matching over 8 bases. Trimming took 6 bases from V and 1 from J; bases not matched to a gene: 4. The CDR3 spans 14 residues. In DNA form, the CDR3 reads TGTGCCAGCAGAAGGACAGGGCGGAACACTGAAGCTTTCTTT. Protein: CASRRTGRNTEAFF.